One and the same sample provided the 8 T cell receptor beta chains below, sequenced in a study of Ad26.COV2.S vaccination and SARS-CoV-2 variants. The sample's treatment: 19 received Ad26.COV2.S at low or high dose, single or two shots; several received placebo; per-sample allocation not given. After the first vaccine or placebo injection, samples were drawn on day 63. Sequencing was performed with immunoSEQ multiplex PCR; in TCRdb, only in-frame clones are kept and a portion is missing. The sample yields approximately 410,000 clones, approximately 90% seen once. The sequenced sample was peripheral blood, obtained in a trial of Ad26.COV2.S vaccine versus placebo. All receptors derive from a person between 18 and 65 years old who received the Ad26.COV2.S COVID-19 vaccine or a placebo.

This clone was seen only a few times. V gene TRBV6-1 combines with J gene TRBJ2-7; 10 bases agree with TRBD1. Germline V gene data show CDR1 as MNHNS and CDR2 as SASEGT. There are 16 residues in the CDR3. Trimming cost V 3 bases and J 7 bases; bases outside gene matches: 12. The CDR3 region has the DNA TGTGCCAGCAGTGATAGGCGGCCGGGACAGGGGATTGAGCAGTACTTC. This sequence encodes CASSDRRPGQGIEQYF.

The V and J genes are TRBV6-2 or TRBV6-3 and TRBJ1-2, with a tentative D call TRBD1 (5 bases). Trimming pared 4 bases from V and 5 bases from J, leaving 17 bases between. The length of the CDR3 is 15 residues. Germline lookup yields CDR1 MNHEY and CDR2 SVGEGT. The CDR3 reads CASSLIDRPGYGYTF. The DNA for the CDR3 is TGTGCCAGCAGTTTGATTGACAGACCTGGGTATGGCTACACCTTC.

J is TRBJ1-1 and V is TRBV7-9; D is unclear. CDR3 length: 15 amino acids. Germline V gene lookup returns CDR1 SEHNR and CDR2 FQNEAQ (reference sequence). Deletions cut 7 bases from V and 4 bases from J, with 19 bases between. This CDR3 is CASNRPRAPSTEAFF. For the CDR3, the DNA is TGTGCCAGCAATAGACCTCGGGCACCCTCCACTGAAGCTTTCTTT.

The chain couples TRBV6-6 to TRBJ2-2, with D perhaps matching TRBD1 (6 bases). Per the germline V gene, CDR1 is MNHNY and CDR2 is SVGAGI (reference sequence). CDR3 length: 16 residues. Trimming cost V 5 bases and J 5 bases, with 18 bases left between them. Here the CDR3 DNA reads TGTGCCAGCAGTCCAGGGGTCAGGACCGGGACCGGGGAGCTGTTTTTT. Its translation is CASSPGVRTGTGELFF.

The chain carries TRBV6-5 and TRBJ1-4; no clear D gene. The CDR3 contains 14 residues. Germline CDR1 reads MNHEY; CDR2 reads SVGAGI. Trimming shortened V by 5 bases and J by 5 bases, and 12 bases separated the two germline ends. In DNA form, the CDR3 reads TGTGCCAGCAGTCAGACACCCGGGAATGAAAAACTGTTTTTT. Translating gives CASSQTPGNEKLFF.

The chain recombines TRBV6-2 or TRBV6-3 with TRBJ1-2; perhaps TRBD1 as D (6 bases). V lost 1 base, J lost 2 bases, and 14 bases lay in between. Germline CDR1 is MNHEY and CDR2 is SVGEGT. This CDR3 comprises 16 residues. The CDR3 DNA is TGTGCCAGCAGTTACTTTCTAGGGGGGATCAACTATGGCTACACCTTC. It translates to CASSYFLGGINYGYTF.

This clone was found a few times. This rearrangement joins TRBV7-2 to TRBJ1-6, with D unclear. Trimming pared 3 bases from V and 9 bases from J, leaving 9 bases between. CDR3 size: 13 residues. The germline V gene has CDR1 SGHTA and CDR2 FQGNSA. The CDR3 protein is CASSLRVGSPLHF. The CDR3 coding sequence is TGTGCCAGCAGCTTGAGAGTCGGTTCACCCCTCCACTTT.

The chain couples TRBV7-8 to TRBJ2-7; 9 bases line up with TRBD1. The V and J ends lost 5 bases and 5 bases, in that order; junction bases with no gene match: 13. CDR1 is SGHVS and CDR2 is FQNEAQ in the germline V gene. The CDR3 consists of 16 residues. The CDR3 DNA is TGTGCCAGCAGCGCGTCTCCGGGACAGGGAGCAAACGAGCAGTACTTC. Translation: CASSASPGQGANEQYF. Filled out from reference TRBV7-8 and TRBJ2-7, the complete variable domain reads GAGVSQSPRYKVAKRGQDVALRCDPISGHVSLFWYQQALGQGPEFLTYFQNEAQLDKSGLPSDRFFAERPEGSVSTLKIQRTQQEDSAVYLCASSASPGQGANEQYFGPGTRLTVT.